The present entry profiles one TCR beta chain with its context. The antigen is unknown. This sample is part of a study of T cell responses to AZD1222 COVID-19 vaccine. Study results and caveats: Donors in the cohort were predominantly white British and more often female, and clonal diversity was possibly underestimated. Regions left unmutated in variants are reportedly the target of nearly half of spike-specific TCRs.

V was shortened by 3 bases and J by 8 bases, with 19 bases between the two germline ends. The germline V gene has CDR1 ENHRY and CDR2 SYGVKD. The CDR3 consists of 15 residues. This table comes from immunoSEQ multiplex PCR, and its TCRdb copy is limited to in-frame clones, with some not included. The table includes more than 70,000 clones, 65% to 90% detected once. The V call is TRBV10-3, the J call TRBJ1-2; weak D call: TRBD1 (5 bases). The sequencing here drew on peripheral blood, taken on day 0 of AZD1222 vaccination. The receptor comes from an adult in good health. The CDR3 DNA follows: TGTGCCATCAGTGACCCCCGGGGGGGGACGCGGGGCTACACCTTC. Protein sequence: CAISDPRGGTRGYTF.